The 27 T cell receptor beta chains given below trace back to one sample, sequenced in a study of naive and memory T cell subsets. The beta constant-region primer was an equimolar mix of two oligonucleotides covering TRBC1 and TRBC2. Ligated cDNA was amplified by four rounds of PCR with nested alpha and beta constant-region primers and SP2. Each CDR3 protein is one row after TCRdb ran MiXCR on the UMI-ligation and nested PCR reads. The data contain 100,000 to 150,000 distinct CDR3 sequences, around 35% of them singletons. Input material: central memory CD4+ T cells from blood. The receptors shown here come from a human donor in good health.

The rearrangement uses TRBV9 and TRBJ1-1; no clear D gene. The CDR3 totals 14 residues. V was clipped by 1 base and J by 4 bases, with 11 bases between them. CDR1 SGDLS and CDR2 YYNGEE come from the germline V gene. The DNA for the CDR3 is TGTGCCAGCAGCGTAAGCAGCGTTGTCACTGAAGCTTTCTTT. This sequence encodes CASSVSSVVTEAFF.

This clonotype was observed many times. In DNA, the CDR3 is TGTGCCAGCAGCGCCAGCCAGGGAGTCACAGATACGCAGTATTTT. Amino acids: CASSASQGVTDTQYF. The chain links TRBV9 to TRBJ2-3; D could derive from TRBD1 or TRBD2 (5 bases each). The CDR3 totals 15 residues. Trimming cost V 3 bases and J 2 bases, with 13 bases left between them. Germline loops: CDR1 SGDLS, CDR2 YYNGEE.

The count of this clonotype is one. The J gene is TRBJ2-6, the V gene TRBV9; no reliable D call. Germline CDR1 reads SGDLS; CDR2 reads YYNGEE. This CDR3 is 14 amino acids long. Trimming shortened V by 1 base and J by 4 bases, and 6 bases separated the two germline ends. DNA for the CDR3: TGTGCCAGCAGCGTACGGGCAGGGGCCAACGTCCTGACTTTC. It yields the protein CASSVRAGANVLTF. Supplemented by reference TRBV9 and TRBJ2-6, the full variable domain reads DSGVTQTPKHLITATGQRVTLRCSPRSGDLSVYWYQQSLDQGLQFLIQYYNGEERAKGNILERFSAQQFPDLHSELNLSSLELGDSALYFCASSVRAGANVLTFGAGSRLTVL.

The chain recombines TRBV20-1 with TRBJ2-7; TRBD2 matches 10 bases. The CDR3 has 18 residues. The V and J ends lost 0 bases and 6 bases, in that order; junction bases with no gene match: 17. Germline loops: CDR1 DFQATT, CDR2 SNEGSKA (reference sequence). This CDR3 is CSARELGGASGSRVEQYF. The CDR3 DNA reads TGCAGTGCTAGAGAGTTGGGGGGAGCTAGCGGGAGTCGGGTCGAGCAGTACTTC.

This chain uses TRBV15 with TRBJ2-1; 7 bases match TRBD1. The CDR3 length is 16 residues. The V and J ends lost 3 bases and 0 bases, in that order; junction bases with no gene match: 5. Germline lookup yields CDR1 LNHNV and CDR2 YYDKDF (reference sequence). CDR3 nucleotide sequence: TGTGCCACCAGCAGCAGGGGGACGGTCTCCTACAATGAGCAGTTCTTC. This gives the protein CATSSRGTVSYNEQFF. The complete variable domain, with remaining parts taken from reference TRBV15 and TRBJ2-1, reads DAMVIQNPRYQVTQFGKPVTLSCSQTLNHNVMYWYQQKSSQAPKLLFHYYDKDFNNEADTPDNFQSRRPNTSFCFLDIRSPGLGDTAMYLCATSSRGTVSYNEQFFGPGTRLTVL.

This chain connects TRBV5-4 to TRBJ1-1; 7 bases are shared with TRBD1. CDR1 SGHNT and CDR2 YYREEE come from the germline V gene (reference sequence). J lost 3 bases, V lost 2 bases, and 1 base had no gene match. This CDR3 is built from 13 residues. CDR3 protein: CASSFQGDTEAFF. DNA of the CDR3: TGTGCCAGCAGCTTTCAGGGGGACACTGAAGCTTTCTTT. The full variable domain, its missing parts supplied by reference TRBV5-4 and TRBJ1-1, is ETGVTQSPTHLIKTRGQQVTLRCSSQSGHNTVSWYQQALGQGPQFIFQYYREEENGRGNFPPRFSGLQFPNYSSELNVNALELDDSALYLCASSFQGDTEAFFGQGTRLTVV.

In this sample, this clonotype turned up a few times. The chain has TRBV27 and TRBJ1-1; 8 bases fit TRBD1. The V and J ends lost 5 bases and 1 base, in that order; junction bases with no gene match: 6. The CDR3 is made up of 15 amino acids. The V gene's germline CDR1 is MNHEY and CDR2 SMNVEV (reference sequence). CDR3 DNA sequence: TGTGCCAGCAGTCAGGAGACAGGGGCGAACACTGAAGCTTTCTTT. Translation: CASSQETGANTEAFF.

This clonotype turned up a few times. The chain combines TRBV29-1 with TRBJ2-1, with TRBD2 matching 8 bases. The V and J ends lost 6 bases and 12 bases, in that order; junction bases with no gene match: 4. This CDR3 region has 10 residues. Germline CDR1 is SQVTM and CDR2 is ANQGSEA. The CDR3 loop reads CSVAGERQFF. Written as DNA, the CDR3 is TGCAGCGTAGCGGGGGAGAGGCAGTTCTTC.

The V gene is TRBV4-3, the J gene TRBJ2-1; no clear D. V lost 1 base to trimming and J lost 4 bases, with 11 bases between them. Germline-derived CDR1 and CDR2 are LGHNA and YSLEER. The CDR3 is 15 amino acids. The CDR3 reads CASSQVNSWYNEQFF. CDR3 bases: TGCGCCAGCAGCCAAGTTAATAGTTGGTACAATGAGCAGTTCTTC.

The chain couples TRBV28 to TRBJ2-1; TRBD2 matches at 10 bases. The CDR3 totals 14 residues. The germline CDR1 and CDR2 sequences are MDHEN and SYDVKM. V dropped 5 bases and J dropped 5; count of bases not matched to a gene: 3. CDR3 in amino acids: CASSLSGRHNEQFF. CDR3 in DNA: TGTGCCAGCAGTCTTAGCGGGAGGCACAATGAGCAGTTCTTC.

CDR3 sequence (DNA): TGCAGTGCTAGAGATGCCGGTCGTCAGTCGTCTGGAAACACCATATATTTT. This codes for CSARDAGRQSSGNTIYF. J is TRBJ1-3 and V is TRBV20-1; D uncertain. The CDR3 extends over 17 amino acids. Germline lookup yields CDR1 DFQATT and CDR2 SNEGSKA (reference sequence). The V end lost 0 bases, the J end lost 1 base, and 16 bases lay between the germline ends.

This clonotype was detected a few times. This chain links TRBV3-1 with TRBJ2-7; TRBD1 might be the D (6 bases). The germline V gene encodes CDR1 LGHDT and CDR2 YNNKEL (reference sequence). V was shortened by 1 base and J by 6 bases, with 19 bases between the two germline ends. CDR3 size: 16 residues. CDR3 in DNA: TGTGCCAGCAGCCAAGCCTTGGACAGCCTTAGGAGCGAGCAGTACTTC. Translation: CASSQALDSLRSEQYF.

In this sample, this clonotype turned up a few times. This chain links TRBV7-8 with TRBJ1-6, with 7 bases aligning to TRBD1. Germline values: CDR1 SGHVS, CDR2 FQNEAQ. V lost 5 bases, J lost 15 bases, and 7 bases stayed unmatched. The CDR3 consists of 12 residues. CDR3 amino acids: CASSPTGFHLHF. The CDR3 bases are TGTGCCAGCAGCCCGACAGGGTTTCACCTCCACTTT.

The chain combines TRBV3-1 with TRBJ2-1, with D perhaps given as TRBD1 or TRBD2 (6 bases each). CDR1 is LGHDT and CDR2 is YNNKEL in the germline V gene (reference sequence). This CDR3 is 14 amino acids long. Trimming cost V 3 bases and J 9 bases, with 15 bases left between them. In DNA form, the CDR3 reads TGTGCCAGCAGCCATTGGGGGCGGGGCGGTGAGCAGTTCTTC. It is translated as CASSHWGRGGEQFF.

The chain is built from TRBV6-5 and TRBJ1-1; unclear D gene. The CDR3 has 15 amino acids. Trimming shortened V by 6 bases and J by 3 bases, and 17 bases separated the two germline ends. Germline V lookup: CDR1 MNHEY, CDR2 SVGAGI. The CDR3 coding sequence is TGTGCCAGCAGCTATACCCCGGTGGTGTACACTGAAGCTTTCTTT. This sequence encodes CASSYTPVVYTEAFF.

The table lists this clonotype with many counts. J is TRBJ2-1 and V is TRBV29-1; no clear D gene. The length of the CDR3 is 11 residues. V lost 7 bases, J lost 9 bases, and 13 bases lay in between. Germline V gene lookup returns CDR1 SQVTM and CDR2 ANQGSEA. CDR3 sequence: CSAGVGIEQFF. The CDR3 nucleotides are TGCAGCGCCGGAGTAGGGATTGAGCAGTTCTTC.

The chain recombines TRBV20-1 with TRBJ2-7; D may correspond to TRBD1 or TRBD2 (7 bases each). Trimming shortened V by 3 bases and J by 3 bases, and 18 bases separated the two germline ends. This CDR3 is built from 15 residues. Germline V gene data show CDR1 as DFQATT and CDR2 as SNEGSKA (reference sequence). The CDR3 sequence is CSAREGASGHYEQYF. Here the CDR3 DNA reads TGCAGTGCTAGGGAGGGGGCTAGCGGCCACTACGAGCAGTACTTC.

V gene TRBV6-5 combines with J gene TRBJ1-4; D remains ambiguous. The CDR3 extends over 13 amino acids. V shed 0 bases and J shed 10 bases, with 9 bases lying between them. Per the germline V gene, CDR1 is MNHEY and CDR2 is SVGAGI. CDR3 sequence: CASSYSLIGKLFF. The CDR3 DNA follows: TGTGCCAGCAGTTACTCTTTAATTGGAAAACTGTTTTTT.

The V and J genes are TRBV29-1 and TRBJ1-5; 10 bases are shared with TRBD1. CDR1 is SQVTM and CDR2 is ANQGSEA in the germline V gene. This CDR3 has 12 amino acids. Germline trimming cut 6 bases from V and 9 bases from J; bases unmatched to any gene: 5. CDR3 DNA: TGCAGCGTGGGACAGGGGTTGGGGCCCCAGCATTTT. Protein sequence: CSVGQGLGPQHF.

This clonotype turned up a few times. J is TRBJ2-7 and V is TRBV2; no clear D gene. Germline loops: CDR1 SNHLY, CDR2 FYNNEI. This CDR3 spans 14 amino acids. V lost 5 bases and J lost 5, with 16 bases in between. The CDR3 coding sequence is TGTGCCAGCAGTAAGACATTCCCCGGGCACGAGCAGTACTTC. Its protein product is CASSKTFPGHEQYF.

This rearrangement joins TRBV20-1 to TRBJ1-6; no clear D. V was trimmed by 6 bases and J by 7 bases, leaving 16 bases between them. The germline V gene has CDR1 DFQATT and CDR2 SNEGSKA (reference sequence). The CDR3 length is 14 residues. The CDR3 DNA reads as TGCAGTGCCGCCCACGGTGATCGGAATTCACCCCTCCACTTT. Residues: CSAAHGDRNSPLHF.

This clonotype turned up a few times. The chain carries TRBV5-1 and TRBJ2-1; 10 bases map to TRBD2. V lost 4 bases, J lost 9 bases, and 10 bases stayed unmatched. The germline CDR1 and CDR2 sequences are SGHRS and YFSETQ. The CDR3 runs 15 residues. The CDR3 is CASSPLPSGSTEQFF. The CDR3 nucleotides are TGCGCCAGCAGCCCCCTCCCTAGCGGGAGCACTGAGCAGTTCTTC. Variable domain in full (rest from reference TRBV5-1 and TRBJ2-1): KAGVTQTPRYLIKTRGQQVTLSCSPISGHRSVSWYQQTPGQGLQFLFEYFSETQRNKGNFPGRFSGRQFSNSRSEMNVSTLELGDSALYLCASSPLPSGSTEQFFGPGTRLTVL.

The V call is TRBV6-1, the J call TRBJ1-5, with D tentatively TRBD1 (6 bases). This CDR3 contains 14 residues. Germline CDR1 MNHNS, CDR2 SASEGT. V was trimmed by 8 bases and J by 6 bases, leaving 17 bases between them. CDR3 region: CASLETGGGQPQHF. The CDR3 nucleotides are TGTGCCAGCTTAGAGACAGGAGGTGGTCAGCCCCAGCATTTT.

The rearrangement joins TRBV28 to TRBJ2-1; 8 bases line up with TRBD2. This CDR3 comprises 19 residues. J gave up 0 bases and V 6 bases, and 16 bases lay outside the gene matches. Germline CDR1 reads MDHEN; CDR2 reads SYDVKM. CDR3 nucleotides: TGTGCCAGCAGGGGACTAGGCGGGAGGTACCGAAACTCCTACAATGAGCAGTTCTTC. Translation: CASRGLGGRYRNSYNEQFF.

This clonotype was picked up many times. This chain uses TRBV27 with TRBJ2-7, with no clear D. From germline, CDR1 is MNHEY and CDR2 SMNVEV (reference sequence). The germline V and J ends were trimmed by 3 bases and 2 bases, with 14 bases remaining between them. The CDR3 is made up of 15 amino acids. The CDR3 DNA reads as TGTGCCAGCAGTTTGAAATTCACTGGACCCTACGAGCAGTACTTC. This translates into CASSLKFTGPYEQYF.

The V call is TRBV20-1, the J call TRBJ2-7, with 7 bases aligning to TRBD2. CDR1 and CDR2 (germline): DFQATT, SNEGSKA (reference sequence). CDR3 size: 14 residues. V trimming: 1 base; J trimming: 6 bases; junction bases outside the gene matches: 9. In nucleotides, the CDR3 is TGCAGTGCTAGAGTTGGCGGGAGTTATGGCGAGCAGTACTTC. It is translated as CSARVGGSYGEQYF.

CDR3 sequence reads: CASLGTTGLVPTDTQYF. The DNA of the CDR3 is TGTGCCAGCTTGGGGACCACGGGACTAGTACCCACAGATACGCAGTATTTT. The chain links TRBV5-6 to TRBJ2-3; 8 bases match TRBD2. Losses at the gene ends were 7 bases for V and 2 bases for J; bases not matched to a gene: 15. There are 17 residues in the CDR3. CDR1 is SGHDT, CDR2 YYEEEE, per germline.